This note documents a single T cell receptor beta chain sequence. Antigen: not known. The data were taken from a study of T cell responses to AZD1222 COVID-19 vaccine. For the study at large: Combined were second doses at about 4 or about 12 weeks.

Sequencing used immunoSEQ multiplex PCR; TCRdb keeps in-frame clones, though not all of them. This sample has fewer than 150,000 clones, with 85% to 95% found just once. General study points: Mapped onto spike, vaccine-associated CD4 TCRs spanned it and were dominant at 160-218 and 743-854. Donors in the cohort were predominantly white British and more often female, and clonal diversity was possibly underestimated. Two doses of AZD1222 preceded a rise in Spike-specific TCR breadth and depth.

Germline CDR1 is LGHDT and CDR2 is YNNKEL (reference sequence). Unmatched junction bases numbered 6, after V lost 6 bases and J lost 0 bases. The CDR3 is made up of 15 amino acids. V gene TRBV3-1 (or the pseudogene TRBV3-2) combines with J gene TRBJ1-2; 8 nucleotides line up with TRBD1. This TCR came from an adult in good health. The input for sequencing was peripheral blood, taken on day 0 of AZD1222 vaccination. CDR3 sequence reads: CASSFRGRPNYGYTF. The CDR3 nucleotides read TGTGCCAGCAGTTTCAGGGGGCGACCTAACTATGGCTACACCTTC.